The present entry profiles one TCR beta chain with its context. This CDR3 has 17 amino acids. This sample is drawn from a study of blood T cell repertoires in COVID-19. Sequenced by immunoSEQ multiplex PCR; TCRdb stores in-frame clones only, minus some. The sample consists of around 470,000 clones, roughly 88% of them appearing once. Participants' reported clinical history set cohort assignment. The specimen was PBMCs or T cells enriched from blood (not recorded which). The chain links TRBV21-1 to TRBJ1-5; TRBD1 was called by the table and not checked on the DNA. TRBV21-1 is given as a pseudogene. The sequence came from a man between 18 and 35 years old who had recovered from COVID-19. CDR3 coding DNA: TGTGCCAGCAGCAAAGGCCCAGGGGGTACTAGCAATCAGCCCCAGCATTTT. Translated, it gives CASSKGPGGTSNQPQHF.